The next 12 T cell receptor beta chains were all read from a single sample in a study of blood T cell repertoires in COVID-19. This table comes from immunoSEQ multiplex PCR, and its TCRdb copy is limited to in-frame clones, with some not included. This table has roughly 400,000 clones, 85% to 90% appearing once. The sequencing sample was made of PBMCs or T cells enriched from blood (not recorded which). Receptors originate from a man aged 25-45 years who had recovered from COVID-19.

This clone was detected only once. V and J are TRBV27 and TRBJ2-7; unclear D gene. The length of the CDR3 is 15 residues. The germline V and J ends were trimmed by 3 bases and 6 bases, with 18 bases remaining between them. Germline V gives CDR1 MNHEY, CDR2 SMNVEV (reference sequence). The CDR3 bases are TGTGCCAGCAGTTTCGGCGTCGCCCAGGTTGGCGAGCAGTACTTC. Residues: CASSFGVAQVGEQYF.

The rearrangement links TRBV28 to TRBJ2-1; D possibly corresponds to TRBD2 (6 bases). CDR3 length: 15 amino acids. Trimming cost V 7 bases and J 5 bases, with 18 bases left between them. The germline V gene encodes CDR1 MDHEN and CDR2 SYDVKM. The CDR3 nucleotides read TGTGCCAGCAAGGTGGCCCTTGGCGGGGACAATGAGCAGTTCTTC. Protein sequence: CASKVALGGDNEQFF.

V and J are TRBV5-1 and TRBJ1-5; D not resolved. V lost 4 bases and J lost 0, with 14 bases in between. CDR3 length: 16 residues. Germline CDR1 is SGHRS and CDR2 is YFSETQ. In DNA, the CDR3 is TGCGCCAGCAGCGTGGCGCCAGGATATAGCAATCAGCCCCAGCATTTT. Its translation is CASSVAPGYSNQPQHF.

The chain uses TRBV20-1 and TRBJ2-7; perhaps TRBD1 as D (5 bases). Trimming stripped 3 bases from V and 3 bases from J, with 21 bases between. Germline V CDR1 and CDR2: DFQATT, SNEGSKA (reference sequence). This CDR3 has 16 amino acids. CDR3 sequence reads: CSASTLVGLPGYEQYF. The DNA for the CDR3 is TGCAGTGCTAGTACCCTTGTGGGGCTGCCTGGCTACGAGCAGTACTTC.

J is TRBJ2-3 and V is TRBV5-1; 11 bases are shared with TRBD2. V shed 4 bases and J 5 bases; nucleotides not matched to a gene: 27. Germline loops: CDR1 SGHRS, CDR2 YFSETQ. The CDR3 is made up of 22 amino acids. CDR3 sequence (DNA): TGCGCCAGCAGCCTGGTATCCCGGGACACCGGTTCCCTAGCGGGAGGAGGAGATACGCAGTATTTT. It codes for CASSLVSRDTGSLAGGGDTQYF.

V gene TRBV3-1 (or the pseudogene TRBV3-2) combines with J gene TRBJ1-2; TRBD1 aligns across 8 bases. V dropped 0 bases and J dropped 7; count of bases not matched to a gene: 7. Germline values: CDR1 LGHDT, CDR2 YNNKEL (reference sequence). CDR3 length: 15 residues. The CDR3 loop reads CASSQDSARGPGYTF. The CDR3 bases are TGTGCCAGCAGCCAAGATAGCGCCAGGGGGCCTGGCTACACCTTC.

Written as DNA, the CDR3 is TGTGCCAGCAGTCATACAGACACAACTAATGAAAAACTGTTTTTT. This translates into CASSHTDTTNEKLFF. V is TRBV6-5 and J is TRBJ1-4; no clear D gene. V lost 5 bases, J lost 0 bases, and 10 bases lay in between. Germline lookup yields CDR1 MNHEY and CDR2 SVGAGI. The CDR3 is 15 residues long.

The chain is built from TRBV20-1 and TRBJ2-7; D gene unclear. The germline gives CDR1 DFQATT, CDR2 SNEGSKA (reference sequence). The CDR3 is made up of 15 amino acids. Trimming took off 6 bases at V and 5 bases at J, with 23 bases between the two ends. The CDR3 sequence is CSASLVRSLSDEQYF. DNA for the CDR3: TGCAGTGCGAGTCTCGTGCGGAGTCTATCCGACGAGCAGTACTTC.

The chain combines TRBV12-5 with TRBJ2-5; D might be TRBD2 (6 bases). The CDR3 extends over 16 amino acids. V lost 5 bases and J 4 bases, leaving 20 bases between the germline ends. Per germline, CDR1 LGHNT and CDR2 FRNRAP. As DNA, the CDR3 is TGTGCTAGTGGTCCCTTATCGGGGAGGACCGCAGAGACCCAGTACTTC. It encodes CASGPLSGRTAETQYF.

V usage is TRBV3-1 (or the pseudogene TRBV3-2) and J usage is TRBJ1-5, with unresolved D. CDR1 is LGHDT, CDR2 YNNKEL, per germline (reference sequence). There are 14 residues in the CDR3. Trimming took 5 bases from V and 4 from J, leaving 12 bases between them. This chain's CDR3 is CASSTTETNQPQHF. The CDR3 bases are TGTGCCAGCAGCACAACAGAAACTAATCAGCCCCAGCATTTT.

In DNA, the CDR3 is TGTGCCAGCAGCCCCCTCCGTACAGGTGGGGGCACAGATACGCAGTATTTT. Translated: CASSPLRTGGGTDTQYF. This rearrangement joins TRBV28 to TRBJ2-3; perhaps TRBD1 as D (5 bases). With 6 bases removed from V and 1 base from J, the gap between germline ends came to 20 bases. This CDR3 contains 17 residues. CDR1 is MDHEN, CDR2 SYDVKM, per germline.

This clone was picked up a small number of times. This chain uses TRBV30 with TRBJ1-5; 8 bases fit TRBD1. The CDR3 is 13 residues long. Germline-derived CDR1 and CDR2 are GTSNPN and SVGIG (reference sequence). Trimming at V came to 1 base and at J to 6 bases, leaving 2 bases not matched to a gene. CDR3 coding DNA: TGTGCCTGGAGTGCAGGGGGCCGTCAGCCCCAGCATTTT. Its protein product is CAWSAGGRQPQHF.